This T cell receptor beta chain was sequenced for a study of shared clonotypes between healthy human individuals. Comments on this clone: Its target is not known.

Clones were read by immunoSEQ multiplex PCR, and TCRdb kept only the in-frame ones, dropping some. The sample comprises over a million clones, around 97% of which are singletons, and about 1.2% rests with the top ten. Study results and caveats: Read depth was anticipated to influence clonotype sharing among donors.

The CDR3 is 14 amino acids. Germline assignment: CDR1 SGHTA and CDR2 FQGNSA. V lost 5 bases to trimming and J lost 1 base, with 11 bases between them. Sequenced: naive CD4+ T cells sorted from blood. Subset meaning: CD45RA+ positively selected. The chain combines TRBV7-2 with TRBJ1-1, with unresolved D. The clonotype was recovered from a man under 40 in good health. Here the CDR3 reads CASSVTTANTEAFF. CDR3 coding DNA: TGTGCCAGCAGCGTAACCACAGCGAACACTGAAGCTTTCTTT.